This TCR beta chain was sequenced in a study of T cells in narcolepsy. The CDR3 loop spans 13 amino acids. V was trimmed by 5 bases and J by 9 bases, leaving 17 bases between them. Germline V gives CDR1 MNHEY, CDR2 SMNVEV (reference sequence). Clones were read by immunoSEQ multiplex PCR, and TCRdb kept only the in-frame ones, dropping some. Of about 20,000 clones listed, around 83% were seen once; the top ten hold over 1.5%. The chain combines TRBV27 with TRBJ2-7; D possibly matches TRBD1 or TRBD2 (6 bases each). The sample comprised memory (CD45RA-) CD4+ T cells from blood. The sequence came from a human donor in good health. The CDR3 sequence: CASSGTTGARQYF. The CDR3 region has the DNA TGTGCCAGCAGTGGCACTACGGGGGCGAGGCAGTACTTC.